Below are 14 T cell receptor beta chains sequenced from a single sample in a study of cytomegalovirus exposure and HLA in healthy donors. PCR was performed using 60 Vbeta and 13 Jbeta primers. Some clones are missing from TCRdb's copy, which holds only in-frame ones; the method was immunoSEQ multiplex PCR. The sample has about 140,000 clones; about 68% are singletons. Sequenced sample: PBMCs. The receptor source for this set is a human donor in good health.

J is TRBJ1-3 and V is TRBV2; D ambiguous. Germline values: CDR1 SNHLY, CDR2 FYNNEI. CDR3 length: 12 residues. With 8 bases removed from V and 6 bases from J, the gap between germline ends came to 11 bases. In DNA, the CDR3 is TGTGCCAGCGACGACACCTTAAACACCATATATTTT. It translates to CASDDTLNTIYF.

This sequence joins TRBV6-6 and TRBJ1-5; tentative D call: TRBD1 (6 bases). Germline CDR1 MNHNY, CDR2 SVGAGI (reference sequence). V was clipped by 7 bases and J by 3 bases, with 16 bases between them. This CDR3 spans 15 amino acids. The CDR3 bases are TGTGCCAGCAAAAGGGACATGGCCTCCAATCAGCCCCAGCATTTT. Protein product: CASKRDMASNQPQHF.

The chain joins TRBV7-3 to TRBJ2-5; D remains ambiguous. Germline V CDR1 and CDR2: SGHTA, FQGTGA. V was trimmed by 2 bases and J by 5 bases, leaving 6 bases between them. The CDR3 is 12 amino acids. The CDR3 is CASSLPGETQYF. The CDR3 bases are TGTGCCAGCAGCTTACCTGGCGAGACCCAGTACTTC.

CDR3 DNA sequence: TGTGCCAGCAGCCCCAGCGGGGCGTCCTACGAGCAGTACTTC. Protein product: CASSPSGASYEQYF. The chain carries TRBV7-3 and TRBJ2-7, with 7 bases lining up with TRBD2. The V gene's germline CDR1 is SGHTA and CDR2 FQGTGA. V trimming: 5 bases; J trimming: 1 base; junction bases outside the gene matches: 5. CDR3 length equals 14 residues.

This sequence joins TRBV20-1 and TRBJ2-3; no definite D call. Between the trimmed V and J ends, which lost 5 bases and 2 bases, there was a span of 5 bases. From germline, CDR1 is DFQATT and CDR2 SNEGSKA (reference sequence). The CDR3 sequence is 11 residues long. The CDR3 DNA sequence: TGCAGTGCTCACACCACAGATACGCAGTATTTT. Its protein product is CSAHTTDTQYF.

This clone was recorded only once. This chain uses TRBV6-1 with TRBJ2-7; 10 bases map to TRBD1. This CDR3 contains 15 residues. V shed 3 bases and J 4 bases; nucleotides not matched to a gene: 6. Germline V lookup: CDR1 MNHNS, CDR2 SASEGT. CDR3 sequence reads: CASSDPRDRGYEQYF. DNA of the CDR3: TGTGCCAGCAGTGATCCGAGGGACAGGGGATACGAGCAGTACTTC.

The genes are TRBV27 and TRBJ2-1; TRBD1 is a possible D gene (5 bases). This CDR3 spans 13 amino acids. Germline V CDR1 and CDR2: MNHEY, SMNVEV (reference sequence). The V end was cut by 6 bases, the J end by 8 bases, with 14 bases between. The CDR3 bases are TGTGCCAGCAGACGTTCAGGGATCGATGAGCAGTTCTTC. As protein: CASRRSGIDEQFF.

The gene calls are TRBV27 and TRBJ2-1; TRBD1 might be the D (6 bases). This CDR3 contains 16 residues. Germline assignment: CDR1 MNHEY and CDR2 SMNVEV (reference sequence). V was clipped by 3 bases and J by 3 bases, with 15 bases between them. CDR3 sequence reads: CASSFLNRARYNEQFF. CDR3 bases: TGTGCCAGCAGTTTCCTAAACAGGGCTCGCTACAATGAGCAGTTCTTC.

The CDR3 loop is CAISEATSGSSYEQYF. CDR3 nucleotide sequence: TGTGCCATCAGTGAGGCGACTAGCGGGAGCTCCTACGAGCAGTACTTC. The V gene is TRBV10-3, the J gene TRBJ2-5; 12 bases align to TRBD2. The closer fit of TRBJ2-7 to the DNA end suggests the J call may be wrong. Germline lookup yields CDR1 ENHRY and CDR2 SYGVKD. This CDR3 contains 16 residues.

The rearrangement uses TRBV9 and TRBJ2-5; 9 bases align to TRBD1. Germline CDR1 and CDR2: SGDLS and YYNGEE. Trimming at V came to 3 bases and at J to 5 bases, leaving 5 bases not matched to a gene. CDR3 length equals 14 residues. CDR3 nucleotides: TGTGCCAGCAGCGCGACAGGGGGGAGGGAGACCCAGTACTTC. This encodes CASSATGGRETQYF.

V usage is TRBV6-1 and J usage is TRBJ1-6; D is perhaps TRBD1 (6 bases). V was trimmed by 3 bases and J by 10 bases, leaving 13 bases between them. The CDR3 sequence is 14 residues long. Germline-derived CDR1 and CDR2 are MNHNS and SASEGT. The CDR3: CASSDYRASSPLHF. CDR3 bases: TGTGCCAGCAGTGATTACAGGGCGAGCTCACCCCTCCACTTT.

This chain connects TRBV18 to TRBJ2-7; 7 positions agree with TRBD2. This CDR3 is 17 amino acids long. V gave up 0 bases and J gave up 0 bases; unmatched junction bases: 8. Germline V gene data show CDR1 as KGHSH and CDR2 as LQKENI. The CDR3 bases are TGTGCCAGCTCACCACCGGGTGTAGCGGGCCCCTCCTACGAGCAGTACTTC. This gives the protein CASSPPGVAGPSYEQYF. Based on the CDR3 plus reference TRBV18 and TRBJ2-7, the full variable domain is NAGVMQNPRHLVRRRGQEARLRCSPMKGHSHVYWYRQLPEEGLKFMVYLQKENIIDESGMPKERFSAEFPKEGPSILRIQQVVRGDSAAYFCASSPPGVAGPSYEQYFGPGTRLTVT.

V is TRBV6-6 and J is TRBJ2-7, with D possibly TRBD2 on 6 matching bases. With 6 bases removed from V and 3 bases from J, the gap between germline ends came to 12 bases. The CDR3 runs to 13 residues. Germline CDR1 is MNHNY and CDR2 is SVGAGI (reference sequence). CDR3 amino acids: CASRGGGVYEQYF. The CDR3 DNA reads TGTGCCAGCAGGGGGGGTGGAGTCTACGAGCAGTACTTC.

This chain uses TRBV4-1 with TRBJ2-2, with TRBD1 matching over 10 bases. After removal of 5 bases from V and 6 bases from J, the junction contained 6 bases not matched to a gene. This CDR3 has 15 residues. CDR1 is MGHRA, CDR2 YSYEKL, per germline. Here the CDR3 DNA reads TGCGCCAGCAGCTCTCGACAGGGGGCGCCCGGGGAGCTGTTTTTT. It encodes CASSSRQGAPGELFF.